The subject of this entry is one T cell receptor (beta chain). The antigen is unknown. The data were obtained in a study of metastatic and nonmetastatic thyroid tumors. Study context: Malignant and benign thyroid patients had repertoires compared in peripheral blood and tumor or nodule tissue.

This CDR3 region has 12 residues. The V and J ends lost 4 bases and 8 bases respectively, with 14 bases between them. Per the germline V gene, CDR1 is GTSNPN and CDR2 is SVGIG (reference sequence). Prior to thyroid surgery, none of the patients had received any treatment. The study, taken as a whole, reports: Reports indicated that malignant thyroid tumors showed significantly higher TCR beta diversity than benign nodules did, in blood and tumor.

Using MiXCR, TCRdb reanalyzed the PCR reads. The data show around 40,000 clones, 25% to 30% seen once. The sequence was obtained from a female donor with papillary thyroid cancer or a benign thyroid nodule (not recorded which). Some clones in this sample may be carry-over from other donors' samples. The sample taken for sequencing was blood. The rearrangement joins TRBV30 to TRBJ1-2, with D possibly being TRBD1 (5 bases). The CDR3 DNA reads TGTGCCTGGACGCCAGGCGGGACCGGCTACACCTTC. Encoded protein: CAWTPGGTGYTF.